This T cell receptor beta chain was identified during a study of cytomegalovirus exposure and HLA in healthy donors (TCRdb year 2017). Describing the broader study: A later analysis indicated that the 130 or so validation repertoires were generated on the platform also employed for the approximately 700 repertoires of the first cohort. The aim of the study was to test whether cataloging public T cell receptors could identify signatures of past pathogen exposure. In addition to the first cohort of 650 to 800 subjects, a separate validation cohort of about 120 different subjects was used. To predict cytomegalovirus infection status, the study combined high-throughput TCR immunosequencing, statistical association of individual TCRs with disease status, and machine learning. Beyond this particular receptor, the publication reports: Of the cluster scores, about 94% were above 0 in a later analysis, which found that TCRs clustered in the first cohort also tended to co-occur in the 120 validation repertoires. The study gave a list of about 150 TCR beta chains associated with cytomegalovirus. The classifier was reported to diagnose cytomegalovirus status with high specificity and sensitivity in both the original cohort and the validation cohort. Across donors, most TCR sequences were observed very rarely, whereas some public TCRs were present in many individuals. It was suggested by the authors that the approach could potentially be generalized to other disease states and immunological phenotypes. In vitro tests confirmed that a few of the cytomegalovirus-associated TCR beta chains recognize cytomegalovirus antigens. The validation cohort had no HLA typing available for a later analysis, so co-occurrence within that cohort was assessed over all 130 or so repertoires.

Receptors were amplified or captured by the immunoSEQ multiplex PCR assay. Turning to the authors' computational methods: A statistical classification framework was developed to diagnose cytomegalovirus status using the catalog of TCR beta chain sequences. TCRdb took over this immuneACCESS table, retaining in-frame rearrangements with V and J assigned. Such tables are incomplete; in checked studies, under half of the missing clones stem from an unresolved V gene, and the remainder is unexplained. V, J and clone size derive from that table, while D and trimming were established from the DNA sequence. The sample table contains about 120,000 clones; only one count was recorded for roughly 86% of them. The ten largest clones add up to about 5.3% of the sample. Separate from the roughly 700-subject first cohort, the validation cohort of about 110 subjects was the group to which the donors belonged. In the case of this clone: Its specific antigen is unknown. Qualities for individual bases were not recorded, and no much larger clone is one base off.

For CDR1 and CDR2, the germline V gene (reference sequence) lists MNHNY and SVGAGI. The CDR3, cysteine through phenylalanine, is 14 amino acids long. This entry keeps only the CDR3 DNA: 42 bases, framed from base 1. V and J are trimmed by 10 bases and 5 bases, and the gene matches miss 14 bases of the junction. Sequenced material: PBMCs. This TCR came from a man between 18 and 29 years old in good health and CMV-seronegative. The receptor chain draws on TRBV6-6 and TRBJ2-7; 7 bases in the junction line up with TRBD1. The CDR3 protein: CATKTTGNFHEQYF. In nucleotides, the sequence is TGTGCCACCAAGACGACAGGGAATTTCCACGAGCAGTACTTC.